This T cell receptor (beta chain) was retrieved from a study of blood T cell repertoires in COVID-19 (dated by TCRdb to 2018 to 2021). General notes on the study: Collaborator samples came from the United States, Italy and Spain and covered acute and convalescent phases of COVID-19. The samples were drawn from two sources: the first 160 participants of the ongoing ImmuneRACE study, and 950 to 1,500 subjects contributed by 6 global collaborators. HLA class I and class II types, where available, came from metadata supplied by the sample provider rather than from assay-based typing. Subjects who had been exposed to COVID-19, were actively infected with it, or had recovered from it provided the deeply sampled blood TCRbeta repertoires that made up the dataset. Sample metadata almost always included a de-identified subject ID, COVID-19 status, age in years and sex. The repertoires were made available in a free public database intended to serve as a resource for research on the immune response to SARS-CoV-2. The material from the prospective study consisted of cDNA or gDNA derived from T cells, B-cell-depleted T cells, or PBMCs.

At the junction V is shortened by 4 bases and J by 2 bases; bases outside the gene matches: 6. Sequences SGHNT (CDR1) and YYREEE (CDR2) are obtained from the germline V gene (reference sequence). The CDR3 holds 15 amino acids from the cysteine to the phenylalanine. Only CDR3 DNA remains: 45 bases, in frame from the first base. This clone appeared once. What antigen it recognizes has not been identified. There are no base qualities to consult, and no much larger clone falls within one base. The immunoSEQ Assay, a bias-controlled multiplex PCR, was used to amplify TCRbeta CDR3 regions from genomic DNA. The source study handled its data this way. Nucleated cell counts per sample were estimated from amplification of reference gene primers within the assay. Sequence reads were collapsed and filtered to measure the absolute abundance of every unique TCRbeta CDR3 rearrangement. For each sample, productive Simpson clonality was calculated by taking the square root of Simpson's diversity index across productive rearrangements. The clones in this table, taken by TCRdb from immuneACCESS, are in-frame only. Not every clone is retained; where verified, under half of the shortfall comes from an unresolved V gene, and the cause of the rest is unknown. Clone size and V and J calls were adopted from that table, with D and trimming inferred from the DNA. This sample holds roughly 37,000 clones; about 82% were observed only once. The ten top clones hold about an eighth of the sample.

General study outcomes and caveats: How much clinical and demographic metadata was included differed by source and by participant, and the metadata was provided uncurated.

Whole blood was collected in K2EDTA tubes by collaborating institutions according to the institutions' own protocols. Collaborator samples were shipped for TCRbeta analysis as frozen whole blood, isolated PBMCs, or DNA extracted from either sample type. Material for sequencing was peripheral blood. The sequence came from a human donor in a cohort sampled during active COVID-19. The chain employs TRBV5-4 and TRBJ2-7; 10 central bases correspond to TRBD1. CDR3 loop: CASSSSGTGAYEQYF. The base sequence is TGTGCCAGCAGCAGCTCCGGGACAGGGGCCTACGAGCAGTACTTC.